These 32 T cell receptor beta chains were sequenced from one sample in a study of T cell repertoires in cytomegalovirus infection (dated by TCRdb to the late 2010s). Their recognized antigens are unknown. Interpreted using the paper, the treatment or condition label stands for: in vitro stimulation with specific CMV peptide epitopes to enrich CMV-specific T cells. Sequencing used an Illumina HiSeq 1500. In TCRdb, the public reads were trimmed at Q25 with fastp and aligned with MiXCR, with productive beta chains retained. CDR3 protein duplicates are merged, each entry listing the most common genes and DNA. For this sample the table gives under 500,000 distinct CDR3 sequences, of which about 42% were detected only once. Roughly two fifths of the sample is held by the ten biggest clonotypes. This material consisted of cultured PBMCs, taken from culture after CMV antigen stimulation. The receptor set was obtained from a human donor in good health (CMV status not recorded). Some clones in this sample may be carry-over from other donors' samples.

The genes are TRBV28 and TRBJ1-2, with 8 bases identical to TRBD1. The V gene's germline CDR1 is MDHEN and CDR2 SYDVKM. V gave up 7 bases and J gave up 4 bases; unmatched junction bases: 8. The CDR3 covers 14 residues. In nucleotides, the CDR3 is TGTGCCAGCATCTCCCAGGGGGCAAGCTATGGCTACACCTTC. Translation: CASISQGASYGYTF.

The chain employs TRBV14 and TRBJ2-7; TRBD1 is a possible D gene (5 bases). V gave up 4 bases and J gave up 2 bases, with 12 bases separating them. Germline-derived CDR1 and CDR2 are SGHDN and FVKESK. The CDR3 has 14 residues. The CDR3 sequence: CASSPDSPTYEQYF. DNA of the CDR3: TGTGCCAGCAGCCCCGACAGTCCGACCTACGAGCAGTACTTC. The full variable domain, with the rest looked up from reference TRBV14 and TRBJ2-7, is EAGVTQFPSHSVIEKGQTVTLRCDPISGHDNLYWYRRVMGKEIKFLLHFVKESKQDESGMPNNRFLAERTGGTYSTLKVQPAELEDSGVYFCASSPDSPTYEQYFGPGTRLTVT.

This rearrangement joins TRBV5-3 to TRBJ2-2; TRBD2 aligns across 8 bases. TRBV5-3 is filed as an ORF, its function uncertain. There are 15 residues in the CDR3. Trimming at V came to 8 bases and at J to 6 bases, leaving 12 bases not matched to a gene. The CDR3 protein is CASSAGLGSAGELFF. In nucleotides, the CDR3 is TGTGCCAGCAGCGCGGGACTAGGGTCCGCCGGGGAGCTGTTTTTT.

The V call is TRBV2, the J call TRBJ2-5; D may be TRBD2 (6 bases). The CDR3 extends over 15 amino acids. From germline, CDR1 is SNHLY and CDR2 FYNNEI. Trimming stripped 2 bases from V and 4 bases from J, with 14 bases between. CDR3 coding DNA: TGTGCCAGCAGTGAACAGAAAGCCGGGAGAGAGACCCAGTACTTC. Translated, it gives CASSEQKAGRETQYF. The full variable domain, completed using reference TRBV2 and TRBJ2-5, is EPEVTQTPSHQVTQMGQEVILRCVPISNHLYFYWYRQILGQKVEFLVSFYNNEISEKSEIFDDQFSVERPDGSNFTLKIRSTKLEDSAMYFCASSEQKAGRETQYFGPGTRLLVL.

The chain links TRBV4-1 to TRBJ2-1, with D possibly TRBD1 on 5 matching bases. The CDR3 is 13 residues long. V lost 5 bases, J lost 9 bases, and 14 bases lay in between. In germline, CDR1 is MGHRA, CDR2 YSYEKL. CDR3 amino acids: CASSESLRAEQFF. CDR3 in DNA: TGCGCCAGCAGCGAATCACTCAGGGCTGAGCAGTTCTTC.

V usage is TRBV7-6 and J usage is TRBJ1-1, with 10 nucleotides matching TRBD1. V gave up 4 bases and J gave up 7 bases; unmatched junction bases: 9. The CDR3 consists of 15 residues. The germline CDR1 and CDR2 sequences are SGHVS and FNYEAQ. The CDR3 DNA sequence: TGTGCCAGCAGCTCGCCCGGGACAGGGGTCGTTGAAGCTTTCTTT. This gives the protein CASSSPGTGVVEAFF.

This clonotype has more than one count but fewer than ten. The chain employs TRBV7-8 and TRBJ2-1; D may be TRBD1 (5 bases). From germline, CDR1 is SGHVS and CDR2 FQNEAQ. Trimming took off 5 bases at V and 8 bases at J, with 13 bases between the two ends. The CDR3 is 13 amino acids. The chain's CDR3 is CASSTRVRDEQFF. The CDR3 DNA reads TGTGCCAGCAGCACCAGGGTTAGAGATGAGCAGTTCTTC.

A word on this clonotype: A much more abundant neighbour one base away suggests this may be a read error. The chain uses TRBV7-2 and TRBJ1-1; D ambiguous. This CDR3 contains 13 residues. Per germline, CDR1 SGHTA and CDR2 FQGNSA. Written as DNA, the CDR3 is TGTGCCAACAGCTTTTCTCCGAACACTGAAGCTTTCTTT. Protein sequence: CANSFSPNTEAFF.

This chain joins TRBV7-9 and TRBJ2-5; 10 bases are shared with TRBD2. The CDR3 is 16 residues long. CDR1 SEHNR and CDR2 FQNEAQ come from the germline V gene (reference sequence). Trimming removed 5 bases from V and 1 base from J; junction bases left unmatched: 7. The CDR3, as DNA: TGTGCCAGCAGCCCCCTTAGCGGGAGGACCCAAGAGACCCAGTACTTC. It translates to CASSPLSGRTQETQYF.

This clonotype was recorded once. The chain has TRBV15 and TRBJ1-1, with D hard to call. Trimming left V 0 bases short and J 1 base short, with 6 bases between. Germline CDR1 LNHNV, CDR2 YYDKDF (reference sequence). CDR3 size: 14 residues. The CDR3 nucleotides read TGTGCCACCAGCAGAGATTTTGGGAACACTGAAGCTTTCTTT. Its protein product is CATSRDFGNTEAFF.

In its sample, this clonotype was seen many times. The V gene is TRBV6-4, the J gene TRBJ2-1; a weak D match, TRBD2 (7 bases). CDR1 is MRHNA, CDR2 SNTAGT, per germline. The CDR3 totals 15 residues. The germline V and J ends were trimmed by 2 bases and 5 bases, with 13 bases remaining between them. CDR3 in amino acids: CASSDTVGGHNEQFF. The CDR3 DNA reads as TGTGCCAGCAGTGACACTGTGGGGGGGCACAATGAGCAGTTCTTC.

The CDR3 DNA sequence: TGTGCCAGCAGTGCAAGGGGGGCGGTAGGGAATGAGCAGTTCTTC. Its translation: CASSARGAVGNEQFF. The chain links TRBV2 to TRBJ2-1, with D tentatively TRBD1 or TRBD2 (6 bases each). This CDR3 region has 15 residues. V was pared by 4 bases and J by 7 bases, with 17 bases between. Germline loops: CDR1 SNHLY, CDR2 FYNNEI.

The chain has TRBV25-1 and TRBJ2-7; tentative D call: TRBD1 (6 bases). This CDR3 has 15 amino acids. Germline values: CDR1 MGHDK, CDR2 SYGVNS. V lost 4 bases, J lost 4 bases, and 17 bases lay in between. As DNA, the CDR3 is TGTGCCAGCAGTGGCGAGACAGGAAGGGAGTACGAGCAGTACTTC. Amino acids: CASSGETGREYEQYF.

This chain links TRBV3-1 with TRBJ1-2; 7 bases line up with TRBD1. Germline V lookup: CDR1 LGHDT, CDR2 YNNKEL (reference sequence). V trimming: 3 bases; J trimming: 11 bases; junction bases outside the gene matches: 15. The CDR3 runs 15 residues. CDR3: CASSHQDRIYEGYTF. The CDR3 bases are TGTGCCAGCAGCCACCAGGACAGGATCTATGAGGGGTACACCTTC.

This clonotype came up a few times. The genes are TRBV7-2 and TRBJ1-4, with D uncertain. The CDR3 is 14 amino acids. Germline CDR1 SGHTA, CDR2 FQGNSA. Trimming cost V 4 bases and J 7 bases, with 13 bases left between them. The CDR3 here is CASSSTTSGEKLFF. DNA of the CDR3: TGTGCCAGCAGCTCGACAACCTCGGGTGAAAAACTGTTTTTT.

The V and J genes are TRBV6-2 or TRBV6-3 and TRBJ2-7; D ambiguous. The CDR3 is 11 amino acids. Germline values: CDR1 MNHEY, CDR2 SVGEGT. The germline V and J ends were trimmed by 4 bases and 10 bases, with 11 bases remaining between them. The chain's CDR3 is CASSLGRVQYF. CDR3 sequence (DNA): TGTGCCAGCAGTTTAGGACGAGTCCAGTACTTC.

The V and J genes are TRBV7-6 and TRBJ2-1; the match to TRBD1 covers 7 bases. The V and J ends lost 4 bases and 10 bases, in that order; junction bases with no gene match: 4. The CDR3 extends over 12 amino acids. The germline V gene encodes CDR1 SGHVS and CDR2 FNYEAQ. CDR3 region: CASSSNRGEQFF. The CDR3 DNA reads TGTGCCAGCAGCTCGAACAGGGGCGAGCAGTTCTTC.

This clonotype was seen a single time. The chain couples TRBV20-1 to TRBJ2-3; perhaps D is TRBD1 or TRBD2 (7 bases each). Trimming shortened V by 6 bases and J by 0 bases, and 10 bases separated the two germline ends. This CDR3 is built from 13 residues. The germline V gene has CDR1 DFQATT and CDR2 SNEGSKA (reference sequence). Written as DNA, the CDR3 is TGCAGTGCCCAGGGGGGGAGCACAGATACGCAGTATTTT. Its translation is CSAQGGSTDTQYF.

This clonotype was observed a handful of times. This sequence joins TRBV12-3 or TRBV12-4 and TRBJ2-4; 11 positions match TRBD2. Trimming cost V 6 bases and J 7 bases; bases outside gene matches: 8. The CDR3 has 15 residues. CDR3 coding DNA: TGTGCCAGCAGACTAGCGGGAGTGGGTTGGAACATTCAGTACTTC. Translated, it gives CASRLAGVGWNIQYF.

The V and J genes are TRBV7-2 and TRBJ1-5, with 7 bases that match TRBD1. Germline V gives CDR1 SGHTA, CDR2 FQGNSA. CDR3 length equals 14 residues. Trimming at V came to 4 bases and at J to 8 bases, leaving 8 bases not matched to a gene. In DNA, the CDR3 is TGTGCCAGCAGCTATAAGGGACAGTCCGAGCCCCAGCATTTT. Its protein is CASSYKGQSEPQHF. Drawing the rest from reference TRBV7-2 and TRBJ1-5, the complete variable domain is GAGVSQSPSNKVTEKGKDVELRCDPISGHTALYWYRQSLGQGLEFLIYFQGNSAPDKSGLPSDRFSAERTGGSVSTLTIQRTQQEDSAVYLCASSYKGQSEPQHFGDGTRLSIL.

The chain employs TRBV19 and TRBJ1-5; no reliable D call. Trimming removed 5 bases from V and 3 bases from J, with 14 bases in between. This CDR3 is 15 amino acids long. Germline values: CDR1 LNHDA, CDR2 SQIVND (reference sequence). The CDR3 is CASSSSGEDNQPQHF. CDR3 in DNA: TGTGCCAGTAGTTCCTCCGGGGAGGACAATCAGCCCCAGCATTTT.

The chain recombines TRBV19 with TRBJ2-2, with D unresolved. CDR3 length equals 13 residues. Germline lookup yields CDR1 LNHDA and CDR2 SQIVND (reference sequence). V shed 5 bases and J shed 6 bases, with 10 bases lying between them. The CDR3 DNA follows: TGTGCCAGTAGTGGGCTGTTGTCCGGGGAGCTGTTTTTT. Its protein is CASSGLLSGELFF.

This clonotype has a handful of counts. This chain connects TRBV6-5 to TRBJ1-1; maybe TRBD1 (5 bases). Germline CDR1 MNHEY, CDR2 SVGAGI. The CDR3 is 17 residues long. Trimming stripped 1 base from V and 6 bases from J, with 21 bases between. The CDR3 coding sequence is TGTGCCAGCAGTTACTGGGATTACCGGCAGGGTCAGGCTGAAGCTTTCTTT. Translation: CASSYWDYRQGQAEAFF.

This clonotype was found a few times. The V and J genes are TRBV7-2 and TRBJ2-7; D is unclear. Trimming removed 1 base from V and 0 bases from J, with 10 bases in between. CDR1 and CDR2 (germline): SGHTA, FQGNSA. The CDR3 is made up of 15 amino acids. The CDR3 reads CASSLGRSSSYEQYF. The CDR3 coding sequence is TGTGCCAGCAGCTTAGGGCGCTCAAGCTCCTACGAGCAGTACTTC.

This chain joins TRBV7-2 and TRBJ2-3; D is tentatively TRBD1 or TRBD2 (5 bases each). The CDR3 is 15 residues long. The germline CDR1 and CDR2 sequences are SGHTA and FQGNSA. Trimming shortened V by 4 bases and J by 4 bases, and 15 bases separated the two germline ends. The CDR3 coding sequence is TGTGCCAGCAGCTCCAGGACTCCCAGGGCAGATACGCAGTATTTT. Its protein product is CASSSRTPRADTQYF.

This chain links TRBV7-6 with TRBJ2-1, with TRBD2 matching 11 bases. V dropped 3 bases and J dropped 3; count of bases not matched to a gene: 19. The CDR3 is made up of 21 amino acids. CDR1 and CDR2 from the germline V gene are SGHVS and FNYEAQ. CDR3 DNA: TGTGCCAGCAGCTTCCCAGCCGGGACTGGTAGCGGGAGGGGGGACTACAATGAGCAGTTCTTC. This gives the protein CASSFPAGTGSGRGDYNEQFF.

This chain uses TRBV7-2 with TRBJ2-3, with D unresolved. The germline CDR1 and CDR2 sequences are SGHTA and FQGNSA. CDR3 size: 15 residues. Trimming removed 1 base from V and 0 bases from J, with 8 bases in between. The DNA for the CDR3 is TGTGCCAGCAGCTTAGACAGTCCAAGCACAGATACGCAGTATTTT. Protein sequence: CASSLDSPSTDTQYF.

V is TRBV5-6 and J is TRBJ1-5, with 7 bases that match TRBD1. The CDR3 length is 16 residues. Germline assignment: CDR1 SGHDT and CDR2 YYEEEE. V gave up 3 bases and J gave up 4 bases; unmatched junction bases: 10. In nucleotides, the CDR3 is TGTGCCAGCAGCTCCGACGGGGACAGTTATAATCAGCCCCAGCATTTT. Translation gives CASSSDGDSYNQPQHF.

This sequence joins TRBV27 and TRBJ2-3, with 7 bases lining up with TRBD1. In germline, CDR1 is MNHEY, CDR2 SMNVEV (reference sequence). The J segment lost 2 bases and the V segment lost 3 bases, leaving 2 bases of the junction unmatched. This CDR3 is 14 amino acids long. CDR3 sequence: CASSFGTDTDTQYF. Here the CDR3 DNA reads TGTGCCAGCAGTTTCGGGACAGACACAGATACGCAGTATTTT.

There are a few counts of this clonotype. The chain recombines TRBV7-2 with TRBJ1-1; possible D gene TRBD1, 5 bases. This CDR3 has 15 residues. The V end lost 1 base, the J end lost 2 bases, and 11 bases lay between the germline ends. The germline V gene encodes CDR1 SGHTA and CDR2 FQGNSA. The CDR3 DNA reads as TGTGCCAGCAGCTTAGGTGGCAGGACAAACACTGAAGCTTTCTTT. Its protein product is CASSLGGRTNTEAFF.

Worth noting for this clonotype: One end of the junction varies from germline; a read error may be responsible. CDR3 residues: CASSYSGQVYTF. The DNA of the CDR3 is TGTGCCAGCAGTTACTCTGGCCAAGTCTACACTTTC. The rearrangement joins TRBV6-6 to TRBJ2-7; D is unclear. This CDR3 is 12 amino acids long. Per the germline V gene, CDR1 is MNHNY and CDR2 is SVGAGI (reference sequence).

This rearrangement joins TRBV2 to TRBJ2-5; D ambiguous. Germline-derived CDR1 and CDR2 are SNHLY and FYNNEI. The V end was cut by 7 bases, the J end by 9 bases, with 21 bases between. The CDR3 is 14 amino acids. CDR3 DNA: TGTGCCAGCAAATCGCTACAAGGGCGTTTATCCCAGTACTTC. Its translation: CASKSLQGRLSQYF.